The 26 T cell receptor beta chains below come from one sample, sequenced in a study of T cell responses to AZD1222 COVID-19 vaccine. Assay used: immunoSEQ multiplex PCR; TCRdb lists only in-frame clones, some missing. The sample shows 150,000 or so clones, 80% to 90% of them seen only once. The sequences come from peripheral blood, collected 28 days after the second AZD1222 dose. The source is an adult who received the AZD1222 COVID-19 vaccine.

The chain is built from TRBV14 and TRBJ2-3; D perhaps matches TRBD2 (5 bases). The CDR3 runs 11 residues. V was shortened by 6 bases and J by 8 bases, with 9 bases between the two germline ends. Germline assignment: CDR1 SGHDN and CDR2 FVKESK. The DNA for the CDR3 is TGTGCCAGCAGGTCCGGAGGTACGCAGTATTTT. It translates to CASRSGGTQYF. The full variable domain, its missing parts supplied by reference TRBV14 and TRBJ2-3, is EAGVTQFPSHSVIEKGQTVTLRCDPISGHDNLYWYRRVMGKEIKFLLHFVKESKQDESGMPNNRFLAERTGGTYSTLKVQPAELEDSGVYFCASRSGGTQYFGPGTRLTVL.

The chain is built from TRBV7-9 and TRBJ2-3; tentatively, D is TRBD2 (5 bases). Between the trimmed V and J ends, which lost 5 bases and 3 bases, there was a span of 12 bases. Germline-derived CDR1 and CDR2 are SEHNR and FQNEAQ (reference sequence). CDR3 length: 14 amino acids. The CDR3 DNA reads TGTGCCAGCAGCCAAACACGGGGAACAGATACGCAGTATTTT. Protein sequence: CASSQTRGTDTQYF.

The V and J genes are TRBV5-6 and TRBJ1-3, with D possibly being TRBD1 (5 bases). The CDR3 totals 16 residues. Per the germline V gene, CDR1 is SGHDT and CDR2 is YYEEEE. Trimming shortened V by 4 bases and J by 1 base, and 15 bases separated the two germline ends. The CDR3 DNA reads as TGTGCCAGCAGCCCGAGGGGTAAAGAGTCTGGAAACACCATATATTTT. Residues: CASSPRGKESGNTIYF. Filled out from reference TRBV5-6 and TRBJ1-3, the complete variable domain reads DAGVTQSPTHLIKTRGQQVTLRCSPKSGHDTVSWYQQALGQGPQFIFQYYEEEERQRGNFPDRFSGHQFPNYSSELNVNALLLGDSALYLCASSPRGKESGNTIYFGEGSWLTVV.

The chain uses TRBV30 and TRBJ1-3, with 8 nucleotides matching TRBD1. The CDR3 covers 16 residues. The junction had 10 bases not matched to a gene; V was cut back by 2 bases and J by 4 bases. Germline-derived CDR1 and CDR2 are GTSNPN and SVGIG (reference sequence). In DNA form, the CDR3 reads TGTGCCTGGAGTCCTGCCGGAACAGGGGGGGGAAACACCATATATTTT. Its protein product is CAWSPAGTGGGNTIYF. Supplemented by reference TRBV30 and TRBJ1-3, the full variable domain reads SQTIHQWPATLVQPVGSPLSLECTVEGTSNPNLYWYRQAAGRGLQLLFYSVGIGQISSEVPQNLSASRPQDRQFILSSKKLLLSDSGFYLCAWSPAGTGGGNTIYFGEGSWLTVV.

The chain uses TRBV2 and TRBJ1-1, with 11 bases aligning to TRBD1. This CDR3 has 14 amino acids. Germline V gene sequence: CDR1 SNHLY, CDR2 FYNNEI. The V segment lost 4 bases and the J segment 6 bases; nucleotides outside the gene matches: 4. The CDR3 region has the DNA TGTGCCAGCAGTGCTTGGACAGGGGGCCCTGAAGCTTTCTTT. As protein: CASSAWTGGPEAFF.

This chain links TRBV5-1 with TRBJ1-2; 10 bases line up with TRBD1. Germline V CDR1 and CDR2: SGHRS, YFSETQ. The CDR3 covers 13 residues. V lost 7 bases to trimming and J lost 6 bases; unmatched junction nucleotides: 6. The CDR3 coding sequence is TGCGCCAGCGGACTGACAGGGGGCAATGGCTACACCTTC. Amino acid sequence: CASGLTGGNGYTF. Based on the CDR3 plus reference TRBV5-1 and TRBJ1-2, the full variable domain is KAGVTQTPRYLIKTRGQQVTLSCSPISGHRSVSWYQQTPGQGLQFLFEYFSETQRNKGNFPGRFSGRQFSNSRSEMNVSTLELGDSALYLCASGLTGGNGYTFGSGTRLTVV.

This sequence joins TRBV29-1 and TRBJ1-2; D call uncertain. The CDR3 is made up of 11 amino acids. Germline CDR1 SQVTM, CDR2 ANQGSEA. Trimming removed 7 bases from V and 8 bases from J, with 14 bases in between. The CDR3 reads CSAAEGHGYTF. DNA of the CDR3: TGCAGCGCCGCTGAGGGTCACGGCTACACCTTC.

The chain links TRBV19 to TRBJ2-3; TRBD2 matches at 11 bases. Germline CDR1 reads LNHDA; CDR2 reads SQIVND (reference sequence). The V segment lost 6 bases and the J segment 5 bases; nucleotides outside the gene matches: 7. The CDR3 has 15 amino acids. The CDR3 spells CASRPLAGELDTQYF. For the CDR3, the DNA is TGTGCCAGTAGGCCACTAGCGGGAGAGTTAGATACGCAGTATTTT. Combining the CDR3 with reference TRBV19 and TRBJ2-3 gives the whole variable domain DGGITQSPKYLFRKEGQNVTLSCEQNLNHDAMYWYRQDPGQGLRLIYYSQIVNDFQKGDIAEGYSVSREKKESFPLTVTSAQKNPTAFYLCASRPLAGELDTQYFGPGTRLTVL.

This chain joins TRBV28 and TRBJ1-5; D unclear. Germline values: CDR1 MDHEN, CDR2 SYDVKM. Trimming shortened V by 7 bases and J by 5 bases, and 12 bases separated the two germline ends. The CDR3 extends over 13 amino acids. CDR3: CASNGYGYQPQHF. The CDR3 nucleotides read TGTGCCAGCAACGGGTACGGGTATCAGCCCCAGCATTTT.

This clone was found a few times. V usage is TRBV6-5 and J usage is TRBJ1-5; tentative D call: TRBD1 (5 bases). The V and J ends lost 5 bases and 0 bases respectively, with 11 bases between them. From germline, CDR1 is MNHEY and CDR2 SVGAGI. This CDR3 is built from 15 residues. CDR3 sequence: CASSPGTYSNQPQHF. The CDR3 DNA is TGTGCCAGCAGTCCAGGGACTTATAGCAATCAGCCCCAGCATTTT.

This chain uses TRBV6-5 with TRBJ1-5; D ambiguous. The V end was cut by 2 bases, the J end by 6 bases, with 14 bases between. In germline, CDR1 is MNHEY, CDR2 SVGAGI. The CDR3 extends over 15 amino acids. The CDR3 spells CASSYGSEGGQPQHF. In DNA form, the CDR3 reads TGTGCCAGCAGTTACGGGTCAGAAGGAGGTCAGCCCCAGCATTTT.

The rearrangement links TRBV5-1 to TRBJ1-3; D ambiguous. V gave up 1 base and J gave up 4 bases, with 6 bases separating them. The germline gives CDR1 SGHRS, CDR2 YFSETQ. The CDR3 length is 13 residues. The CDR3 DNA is TGCGCCAGCAGCTTGTGGCAGGGAAACACCATATATTTT. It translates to CASSLWQGNTIYF.

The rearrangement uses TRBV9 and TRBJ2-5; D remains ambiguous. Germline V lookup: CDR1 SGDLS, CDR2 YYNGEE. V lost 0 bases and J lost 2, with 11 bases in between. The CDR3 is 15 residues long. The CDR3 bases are TGTGCCAGCAGCGTAGCAGGTCGGAAACAAGAGACCCAGTACTTC. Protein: CASSVAGRKQETQYF.

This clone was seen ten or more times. CDR3 bases: TGTGCCAGCAGTTTTAAGGGGGCCATAGAGACCCAGTACTTC. Translating it yields CASSFKGAIETQYF. This sequence joins TRBV28 and TRBJ2-5, with TRBD1 identical over 7 bases. The CDR3 covers 14 residues. Germline lookup yields CDR1 MDHEN and CDR2 SYDVKM. Unmatched junction bases numbered 5, after V lost 3 bases and J lost 4 bases. Filled out from reference TRBV28 and TRBJ2-5, the complete variable domain reads DVKVTQSSRYLVKRTGEKVFLECVQDMDHENMFWYRQDPGLGLRLIYFSYDVKMKEKGDIPEGYSVSREKKERFSLILESASTNQTSMYLCASSFKGAIETQYFGPGTRLLVL.

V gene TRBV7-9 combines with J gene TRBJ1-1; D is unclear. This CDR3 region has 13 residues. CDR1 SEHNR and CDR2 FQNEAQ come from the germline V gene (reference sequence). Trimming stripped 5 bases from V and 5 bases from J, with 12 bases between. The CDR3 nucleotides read TGTGCCAGCAGCGCCCGACAAAATACTGAAGCTTTCTTT. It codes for CASSARQNTEAFF.

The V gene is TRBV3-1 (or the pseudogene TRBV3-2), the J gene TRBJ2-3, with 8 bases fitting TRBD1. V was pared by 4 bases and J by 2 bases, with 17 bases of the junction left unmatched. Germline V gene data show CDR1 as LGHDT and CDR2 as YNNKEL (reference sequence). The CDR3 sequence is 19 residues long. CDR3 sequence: CASSPLRGQVSTNTDTQYF. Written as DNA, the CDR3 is TGTGCCAGCAGCCCTCTAAGGGGACAGGTGAGCACCAACACAGATACGCAGTATTTT.

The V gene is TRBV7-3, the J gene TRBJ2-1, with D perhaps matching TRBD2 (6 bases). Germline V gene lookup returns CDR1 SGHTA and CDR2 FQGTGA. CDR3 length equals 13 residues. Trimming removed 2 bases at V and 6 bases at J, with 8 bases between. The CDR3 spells CASSLPGLNEQFF. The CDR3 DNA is TGTGCCAGCAGCTTACCGGGACTCAATGAGCAGTTCTTC. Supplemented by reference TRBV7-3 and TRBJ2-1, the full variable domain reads GAGVSQTPSNKVTEKGKYVELRCDPISGHTALYWYRQSLGQGPEFLIYFQGTGAADDSGLPNDRFFAVRPEGSVSTLKIQRTERGDSAVYLCASSLPGLNEQFFGPGTRLTVL.

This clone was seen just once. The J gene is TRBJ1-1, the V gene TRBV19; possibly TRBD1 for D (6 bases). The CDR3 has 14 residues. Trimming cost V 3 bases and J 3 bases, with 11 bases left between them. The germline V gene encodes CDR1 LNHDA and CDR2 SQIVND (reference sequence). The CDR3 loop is CASSIRGGDTEAFF. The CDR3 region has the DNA TGTGCCAGTAGTATCAGGGGAGGGGACACTGAAGCTTTCTTT.

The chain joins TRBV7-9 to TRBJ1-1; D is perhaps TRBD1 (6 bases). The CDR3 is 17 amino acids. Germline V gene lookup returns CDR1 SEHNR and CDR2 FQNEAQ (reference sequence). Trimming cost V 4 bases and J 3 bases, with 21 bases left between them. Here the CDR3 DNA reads TGTGCCAGCAGCTCTTCGGTTGGGGGGCGGAGGGACACTGAAGCTTTCTTT. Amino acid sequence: CASSSSVGGRRDTEAFF. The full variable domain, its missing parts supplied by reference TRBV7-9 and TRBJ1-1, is DTGVSQNPRHKITKRGQNVTFRCDPISEHNRLYWYRQTLGQGPEFLTYFQNEAQLEKSRLLSDRFSAERPKGSFSTLEIQRTEQGDSAMYLCASSSSVGGRRDTEAFFGQGTRLTVV.

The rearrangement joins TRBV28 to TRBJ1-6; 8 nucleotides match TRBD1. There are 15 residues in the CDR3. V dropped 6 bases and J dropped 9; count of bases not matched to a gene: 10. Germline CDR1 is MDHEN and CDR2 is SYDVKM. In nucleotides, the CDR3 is TGTGCCAGCAGCCGAACGACAGGGGCCTTTTCACCCCTCCACTTT. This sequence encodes CASSRTTGAFSPLHF.

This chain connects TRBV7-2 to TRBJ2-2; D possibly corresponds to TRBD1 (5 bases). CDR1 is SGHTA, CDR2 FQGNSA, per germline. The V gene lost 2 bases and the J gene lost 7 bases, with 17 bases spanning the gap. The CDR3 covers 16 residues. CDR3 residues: CASSLSGRQPSGELFF. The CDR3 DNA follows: TGTGCCAGCAGCTTATCCGGGCGACAGCCAAGCGGGGAGCTGTTTTTT.

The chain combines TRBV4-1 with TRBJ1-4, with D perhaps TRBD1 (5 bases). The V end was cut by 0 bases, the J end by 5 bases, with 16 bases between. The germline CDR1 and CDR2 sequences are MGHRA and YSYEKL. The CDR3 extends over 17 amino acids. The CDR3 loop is CASSQDGGTWGNEKLFF. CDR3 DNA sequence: TGCGCCAGCAGCCAAGACGGGGGGACTTGGGGAAATGAAAAACTGTTTTTT.

Written as DNA, the CDR3 is TGTGCCAGTTCAAGGGCAGCTAATGAAAAACTGTTTTTT. Its translation is CASSRAANEKLFF. V and J are TRBV19 and TRBJ1-4; D not certain. Germline V lookup: CDR1 LNHDA, CDR2 SQIVND (reference sequence). CDR3 size: 13 residues. With 8 bases removed from V and 3 bases from J, the gap between germline ends came to 10 bases.

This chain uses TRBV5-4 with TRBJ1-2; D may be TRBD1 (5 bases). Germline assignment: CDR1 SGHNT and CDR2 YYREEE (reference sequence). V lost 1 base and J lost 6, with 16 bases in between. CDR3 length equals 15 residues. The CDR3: CASSLLVATVDGYTF. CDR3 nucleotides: TGTGCCAGCAGCTTGCTTGTCGCGACAGTAGATGGCTACACCTTC.

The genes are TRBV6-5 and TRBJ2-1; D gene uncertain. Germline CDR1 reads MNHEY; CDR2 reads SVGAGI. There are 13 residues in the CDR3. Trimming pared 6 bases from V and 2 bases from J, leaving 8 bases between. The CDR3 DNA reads TGTGCCAGCAGCCCCAATGCCTACAATGAGCAGTTCTTC. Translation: CASSPNAYNEQFF.

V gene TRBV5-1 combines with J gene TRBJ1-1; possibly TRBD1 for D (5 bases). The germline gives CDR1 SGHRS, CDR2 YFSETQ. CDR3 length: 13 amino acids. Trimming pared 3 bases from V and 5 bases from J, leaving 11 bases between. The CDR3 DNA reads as TGCGCCAGCAGCTCTCTGGGGGGAACTGAAGCTTTCTTT. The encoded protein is CASSSLGGTEAFF.